This T cell receptor (beta chain) was sequenced for a study of T cells in Graves' hyperthyroidism and ophthalmopathy. Study details: Peripheral blood was drawn at first diagnosis, prior to all treatment.

Amplification of TCR beta CDR3 regions was performed using RNA transcripts as template. Using the HTBI primer set, a first-round RT-PCR was run on the TCR CDR3. TCRdb reprocessed the multiplex PCR reads via MiXCR and lists one record per CDR3 protein. The table records some 460,000 distinct CDR3 sequences, 15% to 18% of them present only once. General observations from the study: Blood also carried most thyroid clonotypes expanded above 0.001.

This clonotype was detected only a few times. Its cognate antigen is unknown. Diagnosing involved the use of clinical symptoms, serum thyroxine and TRAb, thyroid ultrasound and orbital computed tomography. This clonotype was obtained from a woman under 30 with Graves' hyperthyroidism. Sequencing used blood.

The CDR3 loop reads CASSEAGDRYTGELFF. CDR3 DNA: TGTGCCAGCAGTGAAGCCGGGGACAGGTACACCGGGGAGCTGTTTTTT. The V gene is TRBV6-1, the J gene TRBJ2-2, with 8 bases fitting TRBD1. Germline V gene sequence: CDR1 MNHNS, CDR2 SASEGT. Trimming removed 0 bases from V and 3 bases from J; junction bases left unmatched: 3. The CDR3 sequence is 16 residues long.